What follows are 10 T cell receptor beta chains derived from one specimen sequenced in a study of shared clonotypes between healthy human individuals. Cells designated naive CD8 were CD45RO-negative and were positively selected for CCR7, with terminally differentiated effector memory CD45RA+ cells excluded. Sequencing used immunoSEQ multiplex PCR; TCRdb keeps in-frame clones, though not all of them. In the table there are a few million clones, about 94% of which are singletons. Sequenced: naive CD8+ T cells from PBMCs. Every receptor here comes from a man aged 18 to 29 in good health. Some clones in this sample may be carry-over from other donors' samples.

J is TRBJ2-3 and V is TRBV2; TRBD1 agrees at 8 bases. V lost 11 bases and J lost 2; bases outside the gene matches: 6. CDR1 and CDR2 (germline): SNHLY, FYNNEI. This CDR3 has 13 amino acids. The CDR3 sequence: CADEDRDTDTQYF. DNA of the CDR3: TGTGCCGATGAGGACAGGGACACAGATACGCAGTATTTT. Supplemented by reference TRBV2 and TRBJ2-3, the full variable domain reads EPEVTQTPSHQVTQMGQEVILRCVPISNHLYFYWYRQILGQKVEFLVSFYNNEISEKSEIFDDQFSVERPDGSNFTLKIRSTKLEDSAMYFCADEDRDTDTQYFGPGTRLTVL.

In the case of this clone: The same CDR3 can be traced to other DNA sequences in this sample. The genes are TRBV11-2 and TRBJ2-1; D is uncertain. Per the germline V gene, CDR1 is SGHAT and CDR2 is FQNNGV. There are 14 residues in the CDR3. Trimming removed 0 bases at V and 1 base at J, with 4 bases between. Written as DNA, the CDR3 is TGTGCCAGCAGCTTAGACAGTTCCTACAATGAGCAGTTCTTC. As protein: CASSLDSSYNEQFF.

The DNA of the CDR3 is TGTGCCAGCAGCTTGGCCGGCGGGAGGGTGGAGACCCAGTACTTC. Translating gives CASSLAGGRVETQYF. J is TRBJ2-5 and V is TRBV5-6; TRBD2 matches at 9 bases. CDR1 is SGHDT and CDR2 is YYEEEE in the germline V gene. The V segment lost 0 bases and the J segment 5 bases; nucleotides outside the gene matches: 5. CDR3 length: 15 residues.

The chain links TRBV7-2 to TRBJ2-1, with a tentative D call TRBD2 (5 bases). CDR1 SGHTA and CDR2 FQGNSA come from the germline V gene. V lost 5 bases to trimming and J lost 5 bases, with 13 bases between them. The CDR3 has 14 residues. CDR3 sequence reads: CASSQTRADNEQFF. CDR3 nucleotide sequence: TGTGCCAGCAGCCAAACGCGGGCGGACAATGAGCAGTTCTTC.

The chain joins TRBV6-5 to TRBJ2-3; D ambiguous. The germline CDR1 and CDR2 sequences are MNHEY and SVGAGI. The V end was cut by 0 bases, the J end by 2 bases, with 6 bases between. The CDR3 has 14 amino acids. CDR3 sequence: CASSYSGDTDTQYF. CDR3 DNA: TGTGCCAGCAGTTACTCGGGCGACACAGATACGCAGTATTTT.

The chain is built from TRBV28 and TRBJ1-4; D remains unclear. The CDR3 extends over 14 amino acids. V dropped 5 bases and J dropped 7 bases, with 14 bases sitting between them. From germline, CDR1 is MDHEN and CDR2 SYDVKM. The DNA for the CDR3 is TGTGCCAGCAGTCCGGGCCCTACGGGTGAAAAACTGTTTTTT. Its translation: CASSPGPTGEKLFF.

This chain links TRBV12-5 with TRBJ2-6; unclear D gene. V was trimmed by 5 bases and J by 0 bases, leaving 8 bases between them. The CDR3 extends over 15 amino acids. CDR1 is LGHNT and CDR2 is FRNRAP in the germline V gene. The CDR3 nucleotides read TGTGCTAGTGGTCACGACGGCTCTGGGGCCAACGTCCTGACTTTC. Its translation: CASGHDGSGANVLTF.

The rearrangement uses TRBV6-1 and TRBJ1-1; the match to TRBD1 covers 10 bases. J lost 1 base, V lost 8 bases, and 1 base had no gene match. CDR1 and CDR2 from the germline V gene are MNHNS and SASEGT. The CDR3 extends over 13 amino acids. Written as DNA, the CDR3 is TGTGCCAGCGGGGACAGGGGGAACACTGAAGCTTTCTTT. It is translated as CASGDRGNTEAFF.

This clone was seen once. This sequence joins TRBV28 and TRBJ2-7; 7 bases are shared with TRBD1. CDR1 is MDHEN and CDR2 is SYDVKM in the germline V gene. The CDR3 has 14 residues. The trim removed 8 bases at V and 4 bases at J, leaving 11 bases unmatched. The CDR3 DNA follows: TGTGCCAGCGATACAGGGGATCCCCTTTACGAGCAGTACTTC. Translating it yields CASDTGDPLYEQYF.

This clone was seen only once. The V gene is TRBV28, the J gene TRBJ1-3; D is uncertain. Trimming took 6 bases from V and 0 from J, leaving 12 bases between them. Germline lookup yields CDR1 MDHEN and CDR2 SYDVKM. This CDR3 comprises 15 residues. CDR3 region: CASSPHWTSGNTIYF. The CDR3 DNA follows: TGTGCCAGCAGCCCCCATTGGACCTCTGGAAACACCATATATTTT.